This TCR beta chain was profiled in a study of T cell changes during pregnancy in multiple sclerosis. This clone appeared once. The CDR3 loop spans 14 amino acids. The trim removed 9 bases at V and 11 bases at J, leaving 18 bases unmatched. Germline V gives CDR1 LNHDA, CDR2 SQIVND (reference sequence). Data came from immunoSEQ multiplex PCR; TCRdb stores just in-frame clones and leaves some out. The profile shows about 51,000 clones, 85% to 95% of them singletons. The receptor comes from a female donor with multiple sclerosis, enrolled in a pregnancy study. Sequences were derived from CD4+ T cells from peripheral blood mononuclear cells, sampled in the second trimester of pregnancy. The genes are TRBV19 and TRBJ1-1; 7 bases are a match to TRBD1. CDR3 residues: CASRTGDRDLRAFF. The CDR3 region has the DNA TGTGCCAGCCGAACAGGAGACAGGGACCTCCGGGCTTTCTTT.